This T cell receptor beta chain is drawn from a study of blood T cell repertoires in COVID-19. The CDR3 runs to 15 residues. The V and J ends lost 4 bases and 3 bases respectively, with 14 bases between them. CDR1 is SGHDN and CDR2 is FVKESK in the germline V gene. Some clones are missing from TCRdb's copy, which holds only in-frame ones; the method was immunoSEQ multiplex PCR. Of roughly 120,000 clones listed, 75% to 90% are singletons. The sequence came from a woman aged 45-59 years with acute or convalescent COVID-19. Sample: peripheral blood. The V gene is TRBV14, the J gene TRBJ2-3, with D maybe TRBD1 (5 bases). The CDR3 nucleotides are TGTGCCAGCAGCCCCTACCAGGGTGTGACAGATACGCAGTATTTT. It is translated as CASSPYQGVTDTQYF. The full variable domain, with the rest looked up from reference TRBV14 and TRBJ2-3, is EAGVTQFPSHSVIEKGQTVTLRCDPISGHDNLYWYRRVMGKEIKFLLHFVKESKQDESGMPNNRFLAERTGGTYSTLKVQPAELEDSGVYFCASSPYQGVTDTQYFGPGTRLTVL.